This entry describes one T cell receptor (beta chain). At least ten counts were recorded for this clonotype. Its target antigen remains unknown. Qualities for individual bases were not recorded, and no much larger clone is one base off. Moderately to severely active disease, a Clinical Activity Score of at least 3, a NOSPECS grade of at least 4, and a duration under 3 months were present in ophthalmopathy patients. Exclusion was applied to patients with uncontrolled infections, other autoimmune diseases, pregnancy or lactation. Clinical symptoms, serum thyroxine and TRAb, thyroid ultrasound, and orbital computed tomography formed the basis for the diagnoses. PBMCs were separated from over 9 ml of fresh peripheral blood using Ficoll-Paque density gradient centrifugation. Total RNA was extracted with Trizol reagent, and quality was checked on an Agilent 2100 Bioanalyzer. The TCR beta CDR3 regions were amplified from the RNA transcripts. The first round of RT-PCR for the TCR CDR3 was performed with the HTBI primer set and the Qiagen OneStep RT-PCR kit. The libraries were constructed in a second round of multiplex PCR and then size-selected and purified. Sequencing of the libraries was done on an Illumina HiSeq2000 using paired-end 100 bp reads. The paper's data handling went like this. Raw data were processed with SOAPnuke, discarding reads with adapters, uncalled bases, mean Phred below 15, or no exact constant-primer or identifier match. COPE v1.2.5 was used to merge the high-quality paired reads, and each unique nucleotide sequence was defined as a clonotype. Clonotypes were aligned to IMGT TRBV, TRBD and TRBJ reference segments using MiTCR v1.1. The analysis included only V-J combinations with a frequency above 0.0001, which together covered roughly 99% of the repertoires. The TCS score was defined as F50 (clonal expansion) divided by E x V (chaos), with BLOSUM62-based TCRdist calculated between CDR3 peptides within each V-J. Welch's t-statistics and random forest reduced fewer than 600 V-J features to 10 to 15, which were used in a naive Bayes classifier (R e1071). TCRdb reran the public reads through fastp at Q25 and MiXCR, keeping productive beta chains. Each CDR3 protein appears once, grouped with its most common genes and DNA. Here the V and J calls rest on TCRdb's processing, not on the authors' analysis. The sample yields a few hundred thousand distinct CDR3 sequences; about 20% were counted once. 50% to 75% of the sample comes from the top ten.

The data were obtained in a study of T cells in Graves' hyperthyroidism and ophthalmopathy (dated by TCRdb to the late 2010s). Regarding the study in general: Peripheral blood samples were taken at initial diagnosis, before any treatment was given. TCR V-J signatures able to tell the groups apart were searched for in a discovery cohort of 100 patients, of whom fewer than 45 had Graves' ophthalmopathy and around 58 had stable Graves' hyperthyroidism. An independent validation cohort of about 20 hyperthyroidism patients and 15 or so patients who later progressed to ophthalmopathy tested prospective prediction of ophthalmopathy. The 100 discovery patients were randomly split 7:3 into training and test sets. The study also compared thyroid tissue and blood T-cell repertoires from several Graves' hyperthyroidism patients. After sampling, hyperthyroidism patients received methimazole starting at 30 mg daily, and ophthalmopathy patients received high-dose intravenous methylprednisolone. The paper describes TCR Vbeta CDR3 sequencing of 120 to 150 peripheral blood samples, made up of 40 to 45 ophthalmopathy patients, 70 to 75 hyperthyroidism patients and some 17 progressor patients. The full study reports these points: Blood samples also contained most of the expanded thyroid clonotypes (frequency above 0.001), which suggests that blood repertoires may reflect thyroid immune responses. Sample size was not statistically predetermined, and blinding of investigators to group allocation was not performed. A model built on a 13 V-J signature distinguished ophthalmopathy from stable hyperthyroidism, reaching about 89% sensitivity and 81.08% specificity in cross-validation and 80%/75% in testing. In validation, the model predicted progression to ophthalmopathy a median of about 6.8 months before onset, with 70% to 71% sensitivity and roughly 73% specificity.

This TCR was recovered from a man aged 25 to 40 with Graves' ophthalmopathy. Sample: blood.

The CDR3 amino acid sequence is: CASSLGAQGYEQYF. The base sequence is TGTGCCAGCAGCTTAGGGGCGCAGGGTTACGAGCAGTACTTC. Recombination connected TRBV7-9 to TRBJ2-7, and perhaps TRBD1 as D gene, on 5 matching bases. The CDR3 numbers 14 residues from cysteine through phenylalanine. Only the CDR3 region is kept as DNA, spanning 42 bases read in frame from base 1. The junction shows trimming of 1 base on V and 4 bases on J, plus 11 bases between the germline ends. Reading the germline V gene (reference sequence) gives CDR1 SEHNR and CDR2 FQNEAQ.